The sequence of this T cell receptor (beta chain) was determined in a study of blood T cells in healthy people across ages. CDR1 is MDHEN and CDR2 is SYDVKM in the germline V gene. V dropped 3 bases and J dropped 5; count of bases not matched to a gene: 6. The CDR3 runs 14 residues. Alongside a J-beta primer mix, a sample-barcoded 5' primer served in a second PCR lasting roughly 7 to 11 cycles. TCRdb re-called the 5' RACE reads through MiXCR, storing one row per CDR3 protein. The repertoire includes 550,000 to 750,000 distinct CDR3 sequences, about 21% of them detected once, and roughly 3.6% sits in the top ten.

Sequencing input: blood. The clonotype originates from a man between 65 and 85 years old in good health. The chain has TRBV28 and TRBJ1-2; 7 bases agree with TRBD1. Here the CDR3 DNA reads TGTGCCAGCAGTTTCACGCAGGGGGGGTATGGCTACACCTTC. This sequence encodes CASSFTQGGYGYTF.